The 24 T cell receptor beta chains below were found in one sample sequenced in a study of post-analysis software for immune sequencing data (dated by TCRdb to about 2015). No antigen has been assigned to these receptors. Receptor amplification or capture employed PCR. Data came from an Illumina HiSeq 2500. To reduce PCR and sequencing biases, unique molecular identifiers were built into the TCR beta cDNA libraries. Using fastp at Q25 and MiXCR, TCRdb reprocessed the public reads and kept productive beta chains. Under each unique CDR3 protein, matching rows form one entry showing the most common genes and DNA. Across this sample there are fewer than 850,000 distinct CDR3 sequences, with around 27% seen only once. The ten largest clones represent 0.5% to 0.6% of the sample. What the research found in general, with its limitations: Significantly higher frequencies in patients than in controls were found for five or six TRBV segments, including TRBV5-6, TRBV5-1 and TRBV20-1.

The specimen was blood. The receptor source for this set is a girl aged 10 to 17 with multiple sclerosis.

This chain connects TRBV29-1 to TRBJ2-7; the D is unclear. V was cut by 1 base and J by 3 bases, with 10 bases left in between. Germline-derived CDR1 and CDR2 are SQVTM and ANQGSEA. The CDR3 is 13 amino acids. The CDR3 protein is CSVEVAANYEQYF. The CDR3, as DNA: TGCAGCGTTGAAGTGGCAGCTAACTACGAGCAGTACTTC.

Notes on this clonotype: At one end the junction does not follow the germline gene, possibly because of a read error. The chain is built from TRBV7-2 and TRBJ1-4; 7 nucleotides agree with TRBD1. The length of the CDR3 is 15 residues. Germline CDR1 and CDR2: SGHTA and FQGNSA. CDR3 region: CASSQRDRGREKRFF. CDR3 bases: TGTGCCAGCAGCCAAAGGGACAGAGGTCGGGAAAAACGGTTTTTT. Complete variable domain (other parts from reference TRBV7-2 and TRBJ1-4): GAGVSQSPSNKVTEKGKDVELRCDPISGHTALYWYRQSLGQGLEFLIYFQGNSAPDKSGLPSDRFSAERTGGSVSTLTIQRTQQEDSAVYLCASSQRDRGREKRFFGSGTQLSVL.

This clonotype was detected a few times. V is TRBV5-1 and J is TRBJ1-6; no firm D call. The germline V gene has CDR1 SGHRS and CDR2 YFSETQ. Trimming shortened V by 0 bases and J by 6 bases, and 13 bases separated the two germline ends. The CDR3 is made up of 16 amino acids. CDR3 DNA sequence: TGCGCCAGCAGCTTGGCACCACGTGGGAGTAATTCACCCCTCCACTTT. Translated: CASSLAPRGSNSPLHF. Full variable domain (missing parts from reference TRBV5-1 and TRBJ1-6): KAGVTQTPRYLIKTRGQQVTLSCSPISGHRSVSWYQQTPGQGLQFLFEYFSETQRNKGNFPGRFSGRQFSNSRSEMNVSTLELGDSALYLCASSLAPRGSNSPLHFGNGTRLTVT.

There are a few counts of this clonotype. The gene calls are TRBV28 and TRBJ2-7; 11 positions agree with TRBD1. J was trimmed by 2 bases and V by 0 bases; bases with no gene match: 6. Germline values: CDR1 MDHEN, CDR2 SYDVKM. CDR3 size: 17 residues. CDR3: CASSLWGGGQGAYEQYF. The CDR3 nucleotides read TGTGCCAGCAGTTTATGGGGTGGGGGACAGGGGGCCTACGAGCAGTACTTC.

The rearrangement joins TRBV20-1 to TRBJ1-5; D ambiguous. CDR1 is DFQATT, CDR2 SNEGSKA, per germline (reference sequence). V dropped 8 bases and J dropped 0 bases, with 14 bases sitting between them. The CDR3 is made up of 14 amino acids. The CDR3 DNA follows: TGCAGTACTCGATTTCCAGCTAGCAATCAGCCCCAGCATTTT. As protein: CSTRFPASNQPQHF.

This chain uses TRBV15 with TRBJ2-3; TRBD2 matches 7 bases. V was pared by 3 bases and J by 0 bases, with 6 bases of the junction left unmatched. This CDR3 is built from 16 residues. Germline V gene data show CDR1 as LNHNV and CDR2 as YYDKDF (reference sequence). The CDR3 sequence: CATSRRASGSTDTQYF. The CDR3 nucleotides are TGTGCCACCAGCAGGAGGGCTAGCGGTAGCACAGATACGCAGTATTTT.

The CDR3 reads CASSYPTGTYTEAFF. DNA of the CDR3: TGTGCCAGCAGTTACCCCACAGGGACCTACACTGAAGCTTTCTTT. The gene calls are TRBV6-6 and TRBJ1-1; TRBD1 might be the D (6 bases). The CDR3 loop spans 15 amino acids. The V end was cut by 2 bases, the J end by 3 bases, with 13 bases between. Germline values: CDR1 MNHNY, CDR2 SVGAGI (reference sequence).

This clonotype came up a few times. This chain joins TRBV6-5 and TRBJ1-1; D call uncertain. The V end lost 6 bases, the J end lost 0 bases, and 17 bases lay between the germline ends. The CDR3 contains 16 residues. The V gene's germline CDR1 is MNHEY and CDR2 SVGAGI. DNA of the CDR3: TGTGCCAGCAGCCCCTTACAGACCTTCATGAACACTGAAGCTTTCTTT. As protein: CASSPLQTFMNTEAFF.

The CDR3 region has the DNA TGTGCCAGCAGCTTAGTCCCCGGTGAGCAGTTCTTC. Its translation: CASSLVPGEQFF. This chain joins TRBV7-9 and TRBJ2-1; no clear D gene. CDR1 SEHNR and CDR2 FQNEAQ come from the germline V gene (reference sequence). CDR3 length equals 12 residues. V lost 1 base and J lost 9, with 7 bases in between.

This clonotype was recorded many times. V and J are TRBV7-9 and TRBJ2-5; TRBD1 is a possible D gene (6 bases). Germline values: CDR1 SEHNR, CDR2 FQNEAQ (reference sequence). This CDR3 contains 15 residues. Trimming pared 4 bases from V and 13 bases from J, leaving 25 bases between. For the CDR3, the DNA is TGTGCCAGCAGCTCTACCGGGACAAGGTACATTGGCCTGTACTTC. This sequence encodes CASSSTGTRYIGLYF.

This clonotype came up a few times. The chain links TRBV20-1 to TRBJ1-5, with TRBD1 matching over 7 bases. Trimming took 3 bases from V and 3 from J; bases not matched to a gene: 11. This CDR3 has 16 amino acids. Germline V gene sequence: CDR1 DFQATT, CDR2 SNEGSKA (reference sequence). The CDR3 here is CSASPVTGALNQPQHF. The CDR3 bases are TGCAGTGCTAGTCCCGTTACAGGGGCTCTCAATCAGCCCCAGCATTTT.

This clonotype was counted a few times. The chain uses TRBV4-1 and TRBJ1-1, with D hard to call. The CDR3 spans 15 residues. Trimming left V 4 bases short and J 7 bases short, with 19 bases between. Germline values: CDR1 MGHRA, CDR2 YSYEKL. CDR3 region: CASSPYENMRIEAFF. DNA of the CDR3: TGCGCCAGCAGCCCGTACGAGAACATGCGGATTGAAGCTTTCTTT.

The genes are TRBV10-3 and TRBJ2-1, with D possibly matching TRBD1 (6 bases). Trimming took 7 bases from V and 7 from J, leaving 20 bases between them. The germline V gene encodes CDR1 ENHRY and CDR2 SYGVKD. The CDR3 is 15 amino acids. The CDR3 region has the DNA TGTGCCATCACTCCCAGGGGCGCAGGGGCAAATGAGCAGTTCTTC. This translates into CAITPRGAGANEQFF.

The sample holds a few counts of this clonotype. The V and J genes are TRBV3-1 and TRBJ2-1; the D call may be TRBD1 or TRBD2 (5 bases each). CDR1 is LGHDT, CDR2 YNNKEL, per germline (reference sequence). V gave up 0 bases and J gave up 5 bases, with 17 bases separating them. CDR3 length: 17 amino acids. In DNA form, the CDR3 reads TGTGCCAGCAGCCAAGATCTGGGGACCGCGTCTAACAATGAGCAGTTCTTC. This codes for CASSQDLGTASNNEQFF.

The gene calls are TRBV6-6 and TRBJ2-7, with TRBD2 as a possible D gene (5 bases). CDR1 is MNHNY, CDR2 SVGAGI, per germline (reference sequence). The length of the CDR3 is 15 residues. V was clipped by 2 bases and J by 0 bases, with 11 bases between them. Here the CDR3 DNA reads TGTGCCAGCAGTTACAGGTCGGGGATCTCCTACGAGCAGTACTTC. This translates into CASSYRSGISYEQYF.

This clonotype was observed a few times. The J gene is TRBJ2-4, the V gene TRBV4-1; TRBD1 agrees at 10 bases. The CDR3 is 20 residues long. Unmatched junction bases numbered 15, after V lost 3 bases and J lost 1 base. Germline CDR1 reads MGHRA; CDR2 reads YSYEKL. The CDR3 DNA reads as TGCGCCAGCAGCCAGGCCCCGGGACAGGGGTCCGTTGGGGCCAAAAACATTCAGTACTTC. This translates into CASSQAPGQGSVGAKNIQYF.

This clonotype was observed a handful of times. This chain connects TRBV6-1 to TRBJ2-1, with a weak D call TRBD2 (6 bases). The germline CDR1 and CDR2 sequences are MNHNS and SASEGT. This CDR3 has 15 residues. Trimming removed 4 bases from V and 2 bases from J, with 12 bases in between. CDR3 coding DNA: TGTGCCAGCAGTGCCCGGACTACAACCTACAATGAGCAGTTCTTC. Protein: CASSARTTTYNEQFF.

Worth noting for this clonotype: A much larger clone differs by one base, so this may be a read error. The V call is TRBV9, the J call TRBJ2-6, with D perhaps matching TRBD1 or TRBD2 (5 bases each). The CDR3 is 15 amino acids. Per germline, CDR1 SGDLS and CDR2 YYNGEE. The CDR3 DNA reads TGTGCCAGCAGCGTTCGGGGATCTGGGGCCGACGTCCTGACTTTC. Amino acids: CASSVRGSGADVLTF. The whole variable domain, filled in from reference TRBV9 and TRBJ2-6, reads DSGVTQTPKHLITATGQRVTLRCSPRSGDLSVYWYQQSLDQGLQFLIQYYNGEERAKGNILERFSAQQFPDLHSELNLSSLELGDSALYFCASSVRGSGADVLTFGAGSRLTVL.

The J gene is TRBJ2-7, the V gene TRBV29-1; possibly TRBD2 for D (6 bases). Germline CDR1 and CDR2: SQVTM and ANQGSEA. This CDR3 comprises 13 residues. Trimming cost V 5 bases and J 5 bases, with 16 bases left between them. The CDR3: CSVFIGRRDEQYF. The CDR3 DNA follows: TGCAGCGTTTTCATCGGGAGACGGGACGAGCAGTACTTC.

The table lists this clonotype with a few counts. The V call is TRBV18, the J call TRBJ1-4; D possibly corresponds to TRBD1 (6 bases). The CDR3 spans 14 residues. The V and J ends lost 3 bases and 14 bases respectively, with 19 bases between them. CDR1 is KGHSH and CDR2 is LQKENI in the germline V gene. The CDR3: CASSPSGTPKWLFF. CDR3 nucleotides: TGTGCCAGCTCACCGTCCGGGACACCAAAATGGCTGTTTTTT.

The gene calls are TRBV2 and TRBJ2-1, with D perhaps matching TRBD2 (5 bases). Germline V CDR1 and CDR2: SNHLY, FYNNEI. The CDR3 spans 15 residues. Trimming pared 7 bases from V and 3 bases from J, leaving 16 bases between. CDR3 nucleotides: TGTGCCAGCACTGAGGGTTCTGGGGACTACAATGAGCAGTTCTTC. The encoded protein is CASTEGSGDYNEQFF.

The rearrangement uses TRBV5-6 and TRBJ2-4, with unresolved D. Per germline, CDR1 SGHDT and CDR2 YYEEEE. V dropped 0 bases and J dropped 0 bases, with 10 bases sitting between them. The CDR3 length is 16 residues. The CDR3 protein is CASSLGGVIAKNIQYF. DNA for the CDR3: TGTGCCAGCAGCTTGGGTGGGGTTATAGCCAAAAACATTCAGTACTTC.

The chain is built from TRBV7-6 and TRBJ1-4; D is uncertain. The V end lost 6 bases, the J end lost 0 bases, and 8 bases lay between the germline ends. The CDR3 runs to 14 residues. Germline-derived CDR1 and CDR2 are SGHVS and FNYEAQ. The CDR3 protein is CASRKGATNEKLFF. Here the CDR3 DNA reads TGTGCCAGCAGGAAAGGTGCAACTAATGAAAAACTGTTTTTT.

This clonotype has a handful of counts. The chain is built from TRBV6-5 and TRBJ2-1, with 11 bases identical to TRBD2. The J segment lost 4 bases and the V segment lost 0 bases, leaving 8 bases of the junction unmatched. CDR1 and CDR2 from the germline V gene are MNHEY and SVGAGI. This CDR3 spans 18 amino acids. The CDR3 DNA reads TGTGCCAGCAGTTACTCGGGGGCTAGCGGGGGGCCGTACAATGAGCAGTTCTTC. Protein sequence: CASSYSGASGGPYNEQFF.